This T cell receptor (beta chain) was identified during a study of T cell responses to AZD1222 COVID-19 vaccine. Points from the study as a whole: Reportedly, close to half of spike-specific TCRs are directed against unmutated variant regions.

This CDR3 is built from 13 residues. CDR1 and CDR2 (germline): SGHTA, FQGNSA. The junction had 14 bases not matched to a gene; V was cut back by 6 bases and J by 15 bases. Sequencing was performed with immunoSEQ multiplex PCR; in TCRdb, only in-frame clones are kept and a portion is missing. Of about 55,000 clones listed, approximately 88% were seen once; the top ten hold 2%. To note about this clone: The antigen is undetermined.

Here the sequenced sample was peripheral blood, taken on day 0 of AZD1222 vaccination. This TCR derives from an adult in good health. The chain carries TRBV7-2 and TRBJ2-1; TRBD2 matches at 7 bases. CDR3 coding DNA: TGTGCCAGCAGTTTGGGAGGGATCGGTGGGCCGTTCTTC. Its translation is CASSLGGIGGPFF.